The rows below give T cell receptor beta chains drawn from one sample of a study of blood T cell repertoires in COVID-19. The repertoire was sequenced with immunoSEQ multiplex PCR; TCRdb's copy has only in-frame clones and lacks some. Here the sample spans a few hundred thousand clones, about 89% being singletons. Sequencing was carried out using peripheral blood. Source of these receptors: a woman aged 30 to 39 with COVID-19, enrolled during active disease. The CDR3 runs from the conserved cysteine through the conserved F or W. D genes are given only for firm matches. Not every row has a clone size; where given, it reads once, few, many or a size class.

j_call	clone_size	d_call	v_call	cdr3_nt	cdr3_aa
TRBJ1-2	.	.	TRBV28	TGTGCCAGCAGTTCAATTTACAGGGAGACTAACTATGGCTACACCTTC	CASSSIYRETNYGYTF
TRBJ1-4	.	TRBD1	TRBV7-8	TGTGCCAGCAGCTCGCCCCGGGACAGGCCCCGTAATGAAAAACTGTTTTTT	CASSSPRDRPRNEKLFF
TRBJ1-3	.	.	TRBV6-6	TGTGCCAGCAGTCCCAGCCGGGGGAGACTCTCTGGAAACACCATATATTTT	CASSPSRGRLSGNTIYF
TRBJ1-2	.	.	TRBV27	TGTGCCAGCAAACACGGGGGGGCTGGCTATGGCTACACCTTC	CASKHGGAGYGYTF
TRBJ2-2	.	TRBD2	TRBV14	TGTGCCAGCAGCCCACGGGGGGGCCGGCCCGGGGAGCTGTTTTTT	CASSPRGGRPGELFF
TRBJ1-6	.	.	TRBV2	TGTGCCAGCAGTGGTACAGATTCCTATAATTCACCCCTCCACTTT	CASSGTDSYNSPLHF
TRBJ1-5	.	TRBD1	TRBV27	TGTGCCAGCAGTCCCTCAGGGGGCTGGCAGCCCCAGCATTTT	CASSPSGGWQPQHF
TRBJ1-1	.	.	TRBV28	TGTGCCAGCACCACGGGGGGGCTTGGCACTGAAGCTTTCTTT	CASTTGGLGTEAFF
TRBJ1-2	.	TRBD1	TRBV5-1	TGCGCCAGCAGCCCCCAGGGGGCGGCCTATGGCTACACCTTC	CASSPQGAAYGYTF
TRBJ1-1	.	TRBD1	TRBV7-2	TGTGCCAGCAGCTTACCCCAGGGGGTCAGGAACACTGAAGCTTTCTTT	CASSLPQGVRNTEAFF
TRBJ2-7	.	.	TRBV10-3	TGTGCCGCCCAAGGCGGAAACGGCGACGAGCAGTACTTC	CAAQGGNGDEQYF
TRBJ2-5	.	TRBD1	TRBV28	TGTGCCAGCACCCTCTCCCCGGGACAGGGACAAGAGACCCAGTACTTC	CASTLSPGQGQETQYF
TRBJ2-2	.	TRBD2	TRBV2	TGTGCCTTTAGGACGGCTAGCGGGACCGGGGAGCTGTTTTTT	CAFRTASGTGELFF
TRBJ2-1	.	.	TRBV18	TGTGCCAGCTCACCAGCGCTCGGGGAGCAGTTCTTC	CASSPALGEQFF
TRBJ2-3	.	TRBD2	TRBV27	TGTGCCAGCAGCCTTCCGGCGGGGGGAACAGATACGCAGTATTTT	CASSLPAGGTDTQYF
TRBJ1-1	.	.	TRBV28	TGTGCCAGCAGTTTACGGGGGAGTTGGACTGAAGCTTTCTTT	CASSLRGSWTEAFF
TRBJ1-5	.	TRBD1	TRBV19	TGTGCCAGTAGTGATGACAGGGGGTTCAATCAGCCCCAGCATTTT	CASSDDRGFNQPQHF
TRBJ2-7	.	TRBD1	TRBV28	TGTGCCAGCAGACCGCGGACAGGGGCCTCCTACGAGCAGTACTTC	CASRPRTGASYEQYF
TRBJ2-5	.	TRBD2	TRBV3-1/TRBV3-2	TGTGCCAGCAGCCAAGACCCGACTAGCGGGAACGGAGAGACCCAGTACTTC	CASSQDPTSGNGETQYF
TRBJ1-5	.	.	TRBV7-2	TGTGCCAGCAGCTTTCGGGGTCAGCCCCAGCATTTT	CASSFRGQPQHF
TRBJ1-1	.	.	TRBV2	TGTGCCAGCCGAACCCCCAGGGCCACTGAAGCTTTCTTT	CASRTPRATEAFF
TRBJ1-6	once	.	TRBV7-2	TGTGCCAGCAGCTTAAGGAGAACATATCCCGATCTTGGTTCACCCCTCCACTTT	CASSLRRTYPDLGSPLHF
TRBJ2-5	.	TRBD2	TRBV19	TGTGCCAGTAGTATATTAGCGGGATCTGAGACCCAGTACTTC	CASSILAGSETQYF
TRBJ1-2	.	TRBD1	TRBV7-2	TGTGCCAGCAGCTTGGGGCAGGGGGCAACATATGGCTACACCTTC	CASSLGQGATYGYTF
TRBJ2-1	.	TRBD2	TRBV18	TGTGCCAGCTCACCGGGACTAGCGGGAGTTGTAGATGAGCAGTTCTTC	CASSPGLAGVVDEQFF
TRBJ1-4	.	.	TRBV27	TGTGCCAGCAGCCGATTTAGAGGAGAAAAACTGTTTTTT	CASSRFRGEKLFF
TRBJ1-6	once	.	TRBV13	TGTGCCAGCAGCTCCAGAGGGAGCTCCTATAATTCACCCCTCCACTTT	CASSSRGSSYNSPLHF
TRBJ1-4	.	TRBD1	TRBV30	TGTGCCTCCGCTACCGGGACAGGGGCTGAAAAACTGTTTTTT	CASATGTGAEKLFF
TRBJ2-5	.	TRBD1	TRBV24-1	TGTGCCACCAGGAAGGGACAGCAAGAGACCCAGTACTTC	CATRKGQQETQYF
TRBJ1-2	.	.	TRBV28	TGTGCCAGCAGTTTTAGTAGGGAGGGGCCCTATGGCTACACCTTC	CASSFSREGPYGYTF
TRBJ2-3	.	TRBD2	TRBV2	TGTGCCAGCAGCCCGGGACTAGCGGACGCAGATACGCAGTATTTT	CASSPGLADADTQYF
TRBJ2-2	.	.	TRBV7-2	TGTGCCAGCAGCTTAGTTGGGGGGAATAGTGCCGGGGAGCTGTTTTTT	CASSLVGGNSAGELFF
TRBJ2-5	.	.	TRBV15	TGTGCCACCAGCGGTACCGGCAGGGAGACCCAGTACTTC	CATSGTGRETQYF
TRBJ2-7	.	.	TRBV19	TGTGCCAGTAGCCAACGGAGGGACCACGAGCAGTACTTC	CASSQRRDHEQYF
TRBJ1-5	.	TRBD1	TRBV4-1	TGCGCCAGCAGCCAAGATCAACGGACAGGGAATCAGCCCCAGCATTTT	CASSQDQRTGNQPQHF
TRBJ1-2	.	TRBD1	TRBV27	TGTGCCAGCAGTTTATTAGGGGGACAGTACTATGGCTACACCTTC	CASSLLGGQYYGYTF
TRBJ1-3	few	.	TRBV7-2	TGTGCCAGCAGCTTAGCTCCTCCGGGGAACTCTGGAAACACCATATATTTT	CASSLAPPGNSGNTIYF
TRBJ1-2	.	TRBD1	TRBV28	TGTGCCAGCAGCTTGACAGGGTATGGCTACACCTTC	CASSLTGYGYTF
TRBJ2-2	.	.	TRBV24-1	TGTGCCACCAGCCGGGCCCGGAGGGGCGGGGAGCTGTTTTTT	CATSRARRGGELFF
TRBJ2-7	.	TRBD1	TRBV7-9	TGTGCCAGCAGCGCACTAGTGACAGGGGACGAGCAGTACTTC	CASSALVTGDEQYF
TRBJ2-6	.	TRBD2	TRBV9	TGTGCCAGCAGCGTATTCGGGGGGACTTCTGGGGCCAACGTCCTGACTTTC	CASSVFGGTSGANVLTF
TRBJ1-2	few	.	TRBV10-3	TGTGCCATCAGTTGGACAGAACAACAATTCTATGGCTACACCTTC	CAISWTEQQFYGYTF
TRBJ1-1	.	.	TRBV29-1	TGCAGCGTTGAAATGGGAACTCCTGGGGGGGCTTTCTTT	CSVEMGTPGGAFF
TRBJ1-1	.	.	TRBV7-8	TGTGCCAGCAGCTTAAGCCTGAACACTGAAGCTTTCTTT	CASSLSLNTEAFF
TRBJ2-3	.	.	TRBV10-3	TGTGCCATCAGTGGGGGCGGGGGCCACACAGATACGCAGTATTTT	CAISGGGGHTDTQYF
TRBJ2-3	.	.	TRBV5-6	TGTGCCAGCAGCTCACCTGGTACTAGCACAGATACGCAGTATTTT	CASSSPGTSTDTQYF